This T cell receptor (beta chain) stems from a study of T-cell reconstitution after alpha-beta-depleted transplantation in children. Germline V lookup: CDR1 SNHLY, CDR2 FYNNEI. This CDR3 has 17 residues. TCRbeta library preparation incorporated unique molecular identifiers. TCRdb recomputed calls from the PCR reads with MiXCR, one row per CDR3 protein. The profile covers around 500,000 distinct CDR3 sequences, with about 21% appearing a single time and 12% to 15% taken by the ten largest. Findings and limits, study-wide: At day 60, the high TCRbeta diversity found in some patients originated from recipient T cells and thymic progenitors that had survived. T cells produced anew were the main source of T-cell counts and diversity one year after transplant.

Comment on this clonotype: Antigen specificity is unknown. Just one base apart from a much larger clone, this may be a read error.

This receptor was identified in a boy less than two years old who had a stem cell transplant for acute myeloid leukemia, so the T cells may come from the graft donor. The input for sequencing was PBMCs, mostly from graft donor cells, taken 360 days after TCRalphabeta/CD19-depleted stem cell transplant. The chain has TRBV2 and TRBJ2-6, with 8 bases that match TRBD1. The CDR3 reads CARSEQGVVSGANVLTF. In DNA, the CDR3 is TGTGCCAGAAGTGAACAGGGGGTAGTTTCTGGGGCCAACGTCCTGACTTTC.